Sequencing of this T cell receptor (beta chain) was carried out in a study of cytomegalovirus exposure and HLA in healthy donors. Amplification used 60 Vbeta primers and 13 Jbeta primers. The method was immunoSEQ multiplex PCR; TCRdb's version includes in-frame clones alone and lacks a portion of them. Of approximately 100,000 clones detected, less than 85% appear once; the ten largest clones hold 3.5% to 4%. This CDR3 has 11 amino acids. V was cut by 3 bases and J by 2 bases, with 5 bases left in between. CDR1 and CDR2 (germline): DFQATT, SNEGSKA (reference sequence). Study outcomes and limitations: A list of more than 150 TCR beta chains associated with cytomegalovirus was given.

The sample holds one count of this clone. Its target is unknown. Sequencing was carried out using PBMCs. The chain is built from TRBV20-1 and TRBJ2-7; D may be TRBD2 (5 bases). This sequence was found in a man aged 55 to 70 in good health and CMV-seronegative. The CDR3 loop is CSASGAYEQYF. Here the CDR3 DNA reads TGCAGTGCTAGCGGGGCCTACGAGCAGTACTTC.